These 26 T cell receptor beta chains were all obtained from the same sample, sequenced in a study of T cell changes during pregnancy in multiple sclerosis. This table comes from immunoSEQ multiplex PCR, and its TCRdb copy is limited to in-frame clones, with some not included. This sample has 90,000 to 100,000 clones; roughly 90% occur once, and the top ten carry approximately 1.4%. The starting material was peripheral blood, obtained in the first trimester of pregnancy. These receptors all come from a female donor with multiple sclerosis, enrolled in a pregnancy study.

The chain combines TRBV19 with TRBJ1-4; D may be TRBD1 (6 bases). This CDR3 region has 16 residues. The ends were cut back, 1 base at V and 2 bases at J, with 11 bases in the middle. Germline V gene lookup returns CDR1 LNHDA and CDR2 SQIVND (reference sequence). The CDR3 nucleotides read TGTGCCAGTAGTATAGGCGGGGGGCCGACTAATGAAAAACTGTTTTTT. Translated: CASSIGGGPTNEKLFF.

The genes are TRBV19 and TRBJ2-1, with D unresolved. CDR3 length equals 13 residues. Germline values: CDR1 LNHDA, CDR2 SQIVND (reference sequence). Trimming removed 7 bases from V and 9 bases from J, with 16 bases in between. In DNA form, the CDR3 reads TGTGCCAGTACCAGATCGGGTTTGGGTGAGCAGTTCTTC. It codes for CASTRSGLGEQFF.

CDR3 sequence reads: CASSSTSGRDRSYNEQFF. The CDR3 DNA reads TGTGCCAGCAGCTCGACTAGCGGGAGGGACCGCTCCTACAATGAGCAGTTCTTC. The chain links TRBV5-8 to TRBJ2-1, with 14 positions matching TRBD2. Trimming took 3 bases from V and 0 from J; bases not matched to a gene: 5. The CDR3 has 18 amino acids. Germline CDR1 reads SGHTS; CDR2 reads YDEGEE. Filled out from reference TRBV5-8 and TRBJ2-1, the complete variable domain reads EAGVTQSPTHLIKTRGQQATLRCSPISGHTSVYWYQQALGLGLQFLLWYDEGEERNRGNFPPRFSGRQFPNYSSELNVNALELEDSALYLCASSSTSGRDRSYNEQFFGPGTRLTVL.

The CDR3 nucleotides read TGTGCCAGCAGTGTGGACAGCTACTATGGCTACACCTTC. It encodes CASSVDSYYGYTF. This chain uses TRBV6-1 with TRBJ1-2; weak D call: TRBD1 (6 bases). V was pared by 4 bases and J by 3 bases, with 9 bases between. Germline V gene data show CDR1 as MNHNS and CDR2 as SASEGT. This CDR3 region has 13 residues.

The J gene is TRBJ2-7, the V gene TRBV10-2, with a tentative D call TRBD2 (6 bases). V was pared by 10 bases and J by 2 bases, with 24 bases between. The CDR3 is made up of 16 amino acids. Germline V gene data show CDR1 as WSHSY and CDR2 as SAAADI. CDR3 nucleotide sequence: TGCGCCAACGCAACGACTAGTTTTCTTGCCCCCTACGAGCAGTACTTC. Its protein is CANATTSFLAPYEQYF.

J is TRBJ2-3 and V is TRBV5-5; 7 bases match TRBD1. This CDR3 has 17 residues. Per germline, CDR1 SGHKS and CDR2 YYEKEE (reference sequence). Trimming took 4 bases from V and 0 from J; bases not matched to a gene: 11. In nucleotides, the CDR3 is TGTGCCAGCAGCGGTACAGGGGATGGGGCTAGCACAGATACGCAGTATTTT. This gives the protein CASSGTGDGASTDTQYF.

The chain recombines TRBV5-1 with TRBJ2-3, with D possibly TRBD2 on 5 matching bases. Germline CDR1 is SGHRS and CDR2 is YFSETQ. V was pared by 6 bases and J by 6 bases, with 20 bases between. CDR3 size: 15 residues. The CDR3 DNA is TGCGCCAGCAACACCCTTGGGAGTAGCAAGGATACGCAGTATTTT. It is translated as CASNTLGSSKDTQYF.

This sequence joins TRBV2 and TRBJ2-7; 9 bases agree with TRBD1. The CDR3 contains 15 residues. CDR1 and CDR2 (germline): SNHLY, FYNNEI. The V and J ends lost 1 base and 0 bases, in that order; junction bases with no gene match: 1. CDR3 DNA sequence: TGTGCCAGCAGTGAAGGGACAGGGGTCTCCTACGAGCAGTACTTC. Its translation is CASSEGTGVSYEQYF.

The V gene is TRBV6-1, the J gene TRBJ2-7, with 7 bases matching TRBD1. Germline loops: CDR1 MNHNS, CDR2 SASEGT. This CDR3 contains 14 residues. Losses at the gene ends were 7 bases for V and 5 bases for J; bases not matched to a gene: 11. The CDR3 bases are TGTGCCAGCAAACCCTTCAGGGGGAAGAACGAGCAGTACTTC. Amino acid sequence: CASKPFRGKNEQYF.

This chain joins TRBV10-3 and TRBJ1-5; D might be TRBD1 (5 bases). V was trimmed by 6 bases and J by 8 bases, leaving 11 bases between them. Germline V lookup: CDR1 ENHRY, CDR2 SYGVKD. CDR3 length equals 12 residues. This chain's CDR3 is CAISGGGKPQHF. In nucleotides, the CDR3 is TGTGCCATCAGCGGGGGGGGGAAGCCCCAGCATTTT.

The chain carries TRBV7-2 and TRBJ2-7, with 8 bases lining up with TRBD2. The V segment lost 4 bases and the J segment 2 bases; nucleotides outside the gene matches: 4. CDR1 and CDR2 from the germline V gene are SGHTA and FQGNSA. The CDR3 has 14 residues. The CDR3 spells CASSSVTSAYEQYF. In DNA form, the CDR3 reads TGTGCCAGCAGCTCCGTGACTAGCGCCTACGAGCAGTACTTC.

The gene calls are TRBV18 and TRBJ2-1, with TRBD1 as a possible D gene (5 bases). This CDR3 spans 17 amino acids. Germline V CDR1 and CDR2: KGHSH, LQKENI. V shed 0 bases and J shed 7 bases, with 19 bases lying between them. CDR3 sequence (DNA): TGTGCCAGCTCACCACCGGGGCCCCCGCGAGATAGAAATGAGCAGTTCTTC. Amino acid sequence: CASSPPGPPRDRNEQFF.

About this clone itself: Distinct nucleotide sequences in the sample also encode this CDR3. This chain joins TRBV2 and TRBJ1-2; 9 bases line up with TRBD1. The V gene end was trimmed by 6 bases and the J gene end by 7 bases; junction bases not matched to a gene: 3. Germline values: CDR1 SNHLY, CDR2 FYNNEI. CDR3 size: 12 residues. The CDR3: CASRTGGGGYTF. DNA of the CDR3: TGTGCCAGCAGAACAGGGGGCGGTGGCTACACCTTC.

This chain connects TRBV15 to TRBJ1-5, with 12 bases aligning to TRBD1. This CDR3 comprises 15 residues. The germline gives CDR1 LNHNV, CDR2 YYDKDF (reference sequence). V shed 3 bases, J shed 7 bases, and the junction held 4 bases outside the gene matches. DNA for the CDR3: TGTGCCACCAGCAGGGGACAGGGGGCAGTCCAGCCCCAGCATTTT. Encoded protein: CATSRGQGAVQPQHF.

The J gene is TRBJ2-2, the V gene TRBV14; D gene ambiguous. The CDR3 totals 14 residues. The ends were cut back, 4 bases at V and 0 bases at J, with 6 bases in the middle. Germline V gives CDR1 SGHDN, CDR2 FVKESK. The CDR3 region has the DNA TGTGCCAGCAGCCTGGGCCCGAACACCGGGGAGCTGTTTTTT. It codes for CASSLGPNTGELFF.

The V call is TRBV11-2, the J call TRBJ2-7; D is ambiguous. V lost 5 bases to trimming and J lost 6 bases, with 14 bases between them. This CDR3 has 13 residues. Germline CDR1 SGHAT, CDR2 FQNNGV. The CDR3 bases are TGTGCCAGCAGCCCCCGTACTTCGCTCGAGCAGTACTTC. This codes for CASSPRTSLEQYF.

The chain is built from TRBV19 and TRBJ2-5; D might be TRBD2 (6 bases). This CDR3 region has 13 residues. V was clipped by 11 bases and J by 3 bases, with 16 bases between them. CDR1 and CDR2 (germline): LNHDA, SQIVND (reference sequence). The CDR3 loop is CAAKGTPKETQYF. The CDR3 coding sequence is TGTGCCGCCAAGGGGACTCCTAAAGAGACCCAGTACTTC. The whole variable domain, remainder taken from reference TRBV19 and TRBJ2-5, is DGGITQSPKYLFRKEGQNVTLSCEQNLNHDAMYWYRQDPGQGLRLIYYSQIVNDFQKGDIAEGYSVSREKKESFPLTVTSAQKNPTAFYLCAAKGTPKETQYFGPGTRLLVL.

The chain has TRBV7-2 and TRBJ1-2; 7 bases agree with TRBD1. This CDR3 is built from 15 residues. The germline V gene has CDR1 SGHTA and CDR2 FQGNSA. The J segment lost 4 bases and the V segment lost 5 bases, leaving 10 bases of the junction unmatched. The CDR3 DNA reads TGTGCCAGCAGCGCACGGGACAGCCTTTCCTATGGCTACACCTTC. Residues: CASSARDSLSYGYTF.

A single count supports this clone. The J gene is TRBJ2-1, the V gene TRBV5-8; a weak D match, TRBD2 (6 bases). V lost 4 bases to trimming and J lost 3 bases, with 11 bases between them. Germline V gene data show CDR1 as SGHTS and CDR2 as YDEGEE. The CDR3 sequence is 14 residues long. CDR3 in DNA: TGTGCCAGCAGCCCTTGGGAGGACTACAATGAGCAGTTCTTC. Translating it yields CASSPWEDYNEQFF.

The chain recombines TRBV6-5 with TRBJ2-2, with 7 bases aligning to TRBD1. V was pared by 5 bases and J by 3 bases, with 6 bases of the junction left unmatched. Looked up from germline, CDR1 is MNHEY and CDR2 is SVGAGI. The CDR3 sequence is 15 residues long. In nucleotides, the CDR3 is TGTGCCAGCAGTCCCCGGGACAGCTACACCGGGGAGCTGTTTTTT. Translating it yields CASSPRDSYTGELFF.

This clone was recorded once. In DNA form, the CDR3 reads TGTGCCAGCAGCTTAGAAAACCCGGGGTCTTATGAGCAGTACTTC. It specifies CASSLENPGSYEQYF. The chain joins TRBV7-9 to TRBJ2-7, with TRBD2 as a possible D gene (5 bases). This CDR3 has 15 amino acids. CDR1 and CDR2 from the germline V gene are SEHNR and FQNEAQ (reference sequence). Trimming removed 1 base from V and 7 bases from J, with 17 bases in between. The full variable domain, its missing parts supplied by reference TRBV7-9 and TRBJ2-7, is DTGVSQNPRHKITKRGQNVTFRCDPISEHNRLYWYRQTLGQGPEFLTYFQNEAQLEKSRLLSDRFSAERPKGSFSTLEIQRTEQGDSAMYLCASSLENPGSYEQYFGPGTRLTVT.

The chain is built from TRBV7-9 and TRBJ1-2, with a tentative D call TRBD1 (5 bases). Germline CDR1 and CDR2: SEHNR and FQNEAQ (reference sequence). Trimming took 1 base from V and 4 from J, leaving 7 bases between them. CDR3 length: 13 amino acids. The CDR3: CASSLGGGYGYTF. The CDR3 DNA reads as TGTGCCAGCAGCTTAGGGGGGGGCTATGGCTACACCTTC.

In DNA form, the CDR3 reads TGTGCCAGCAGCGTAGTTGATCGACCGCCGCGAGGGCAGTTCTTC. This translates into CASSVVDRPPRGQFF. The rearrangement links TRBV9 to TRBJ2-1; D gene uncertain. CDR3 size: 15 residues. V was shortened by 0 bases and J by 12 bases, with 19 bases between the two germline ends. Germline V lookup: CDR1 SGDLS, CDR2 YYNGEE.

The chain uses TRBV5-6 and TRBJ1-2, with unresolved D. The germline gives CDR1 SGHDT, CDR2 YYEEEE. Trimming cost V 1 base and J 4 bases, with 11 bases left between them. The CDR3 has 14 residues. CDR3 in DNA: TGTGCCAGCAGCTTGTACCCGGGTACCTATGGCTACACCTTC. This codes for CASSLYPGTYGYTF.

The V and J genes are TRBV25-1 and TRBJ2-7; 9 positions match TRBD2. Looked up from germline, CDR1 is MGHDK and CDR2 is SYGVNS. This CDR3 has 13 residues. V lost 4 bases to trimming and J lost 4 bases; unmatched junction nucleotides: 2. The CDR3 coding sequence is TGTGCCAGCAGTGCAGCGGGAGGATACGAGCAGTACTTC. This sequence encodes CASSAAGGYEQYF.

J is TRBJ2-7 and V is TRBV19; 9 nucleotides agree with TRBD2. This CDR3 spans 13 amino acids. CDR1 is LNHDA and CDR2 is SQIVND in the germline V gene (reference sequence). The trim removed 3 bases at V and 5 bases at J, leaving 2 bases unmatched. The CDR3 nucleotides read TGTGCCAGTAGTATCGGCGGGGGGGACGAGCAGTACTTC. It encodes CASSIGGGDEQYF.